Following are 28 T cell receptor beta chains from one sample sequenced in a study of blood T cell repertoires in COVID-19. The method was immunoSEQ multiplex PCR; TCRdb's version includes in-frame clones alone and lacks a portion of them. In the table there are 300,000 to 350,000 clones, roughly 89% of which are singletons. The sequencing sample was made of PBMCs or T cells enriched from blood (not recorded which). The source is a woman between 18 and 30 years old who had recovered from COVID-19.

The V call is TRBV5-6, the J call TRBJ1-1, with 7 bases matching TRBD1. With 4 bases clipped from V and 4 bases from J, the junction kept 4 bases outside the gene matches. There are 13 residues in the CDR3. Germline-derived CDR1 and CDR2 are SGHDT and YYEEEE. This CDR3 reads CASSATGSTEAFF. Written as DNA, the CDR3 is TGTGCCAGCAGCGCGACAGGGTCCACTGAAGCTTTCTTT.

The chain joins TRBV7-6 to TRBJ1-4; TRBD1 matches 7 bases. Germline values: CDR1 SGHVS, CDR2 FNYEAQ. The CDR3 runs to 14 residues. After removal of 7 bases from V and 7 bases from J, the junction contained 9 bases not matched to a gene. In DNA form, the CDR3 reads TGTGCCAGCAATCCAGGGGGTAGTAGTGAAAAACTGTTTTTT. Protein product: CASNPGGSSEKLFF.

In its sample, this clone was seen a few times. V and J are TRBV19 and TRBJ1-5; no firm D call. Germline CDR1 LNHDA, CDR2 SQIVND (reference sequence). The CDR3 is 14 residues long. The germline V and J ends were trimmed by 4 bases and 6 bases, with 13 bases remaining between them. The CDR3 DNA reads as TGTGCCAGTAGTACCAGGCCTCCAGGTCAGCCCCAGCATTTT. Translation gives CASSTRPPGQPQHF. Filled out from reference TRBV19 and TRBJ1-5, the complete variable domain reads DGGITQSPKYLFRKEGQNVTLSCEQNLNHDAMYWYRQDPGQGLRLIYYSQIVNDFQKGDIAEGYSVSREKKESFPLTVTSAQKNPTAFYLCASSTRPPGQPQHFGDGTRLSIL.

The chain has TRBV5-8 and TRBJ1-6, with 9 bases matching TRBD1. V lost 7 bases to trimming and J lost 10 bases; unmatched junction nucleotides: 12. The CDR3 is 15 amino acids. Germline CDR1 and CDR2: SGHTS and YDEGEE. CDR3 sequence reads: CASPAGTGRISPLHF. As DNA, the CDR3 is TGTGCCAGCCCGGCCGGGACAGGGAGGATATCACCCCTCCACTTT.

The V gene is TRBV18, the J gene TRBJ2-2; the match to TRBD1 covers 11 bases. Germline V gene sequence: CDR1 KGHSH, CDR2 LQKENI. V dropped 3 bases and J dropped 2; count of bases not matched to a gene: 11. CDR3 length: 19 amino acids. The CDR3 DNA follows: TGTGCCAGCTCACCTAGAGGACAGGGGGCGTGGGGCAACACCGGGGAGCTGTTTTTT. This codes for CASSPRGQGAWGNTGELFF. Full variable domain (missing parts from reference TRBV18 and TRBJ2-2): NAGVMQNPRHLVRRRGQEARLRCSPMKGHSHVYWYRQLPEEGLKFMVYLQKENIIDESGMPKERFSAEFPKEGPSILRIQQVVRGDSAAYFCASSPRGQGAWGNTGELFFGEGSRLTVL.

The CDR3 nucleotides are TGCGCCAGCAGCTTGGGCATGGCGGGCGATGAGCAGTTCTTC. Amino acids: CASSLGMAGDEQFF. This sequence joins TRBV5-1 and TRBJ2-1; D may be TRBD2 (5 bases). V was clipped by 0 bases and J by 8 bases, with 12 bases between them. Looked up from germline, CDR1 is SGHRS and CDR2 is YFSETQ. This CDR3 has 14 amino acids. The complete variable domain, with remaining parts taken from reference TRBV5-1 and TRBJ2-1, reads KAGVTQTPRYLIKTRGQQVTLSCSPISGHRSVSWYQQTPGQGLQFLFEYFSETQRNKGNFPGRFSGRQFSNSRSEMNVSTLELGDSALYLCASSLGMAGDEQFFGPGTRLTVL.

This clone was counted a single time. The CDR3 coding sequence is TGTGCCAGCAGCTACGCCCGGGACAGTAACACTGAAGCTTTCTTT. Encoded protein: CASSYARDSNTEAFF. The chain employs TRBV27 and TRBJ1-1, with 7 bases identical to TRBD1. Looked up from germline, CDR1 is MNHEY and CDR2 is SMNVEV (reference sequence). Unmatched junction bases numbered 9, after V lost 6 bases and J lost 2 bases. This CDR3 spans 15 amino acids.

The V and J genes are TRBV4-1 and TRBJ2-1, with TRBD2 matching 11 bases. The CDR3 extends over 18 amino acids. V was pared by 0 bases and J by 4 bases, with 8 bases of the junction left unmatched. The germline gives CDR1 MGHRA, CDR2 YSYEKL. The CDR3 spells CASSQEGAGLAGYNEQFF. In nucleotides, the CDR3 is TGCGCCAGCAGCCAAGAGGGAGCCGGACTAGCGGGTTACAATGAGCAGTTCTTC.

This chain uses TRBV27 with TRBJ1-1; the D gene is possibly TRBD1 (5 bases). Germline CDR1 MNHEY, CDR2 SMNVEV (reference sequence). Trimming took 4 bases from V and 3 from J, leaving 15 bases between them. The CDR3 contains 15 residues. As DNA, the CDR3 is TGTGCCAGCAGTTCCTCGTTGACAGCGCACACTGAAGCTTTCTTT. It encodes CASSSSLTAHTEAFF.

This clone showed up just once. The germline gene is not matched at one end of the junction; a read error may be the cause. V and J are TRBV10-1 and TRBJ1-3; D call uncertain. There are 16 residues in the CDR3. The germline gives CDR1 WNHNN, CDR2 SYGVQD (reference sequence). This CDR3 is CASSESSPGPGKTIYF. The CDR3 DNA reads TGCGCCAGCAGTGAGTCGTCTCCAGGCCCAGGAAAGACCATATATTTT.

V gene TRBV5-4 combines with J gene TRBJ1-2; D is perhaps TRBD1 (6 bases). CDR1 and CDR2 (germline): SGHNT, YYREEE (reference sequence). CDR3 size: 13 residues. The V and J ends lost 4 bases and 4 bases respectively, with 11 bases between them. The CDR3 region is CASSPDSSYGYTF. CDR3 sequence (DNA): TGTGCCAGCAGCCCGGACAGTAGCTATGGCTACACCTTC.

The chain combines TRBV11-1 with TRBJ2-7; 8 bases map to TRBD2. The germline gives CDR1 SGHAT, CDR2 FQDESV (reference sequence). The trim removed 8 bases at V and 3 bases at J, leaving 9 bases unmatched. The CDR3 sequence is 14 residues long. Here the CDR3 DNA reads TGTGCCAGCCGAGGCGGGGGGACCATCTACGAGCAGTACTTC. It codes for CASRGGGTIYEQYF. The entire variable domain, with the rest obtained from reference TRBV11-1 and TRBJ2-7, is as follows: EAEVAQSPRYKITEKSQAVAFWCDPISGHATLYWYRQILGQGPELLVQFQDESVVDDSQLPKDRFSAERLKGVDSTLKIQPAELGDSAMYLCASRGGGTIYEQYFGPGTRLTVT.

The chain links TRBV4-1 to TRBJ1-1; D gene unclear. CDR1 is MGHRA, CDR2 YSYEKL, per germline. V was shortened by 0 bases and J by 8 bases, with 7 bases between the two germline ends. This CDR3 region has 12 residues. In DNA form, the CDR3 reads TGCGCCAGCAGCCAAGATGAGGGCGAAGCTTTCTTT. Translation gives CASSQDEGEAFF.

The rearrangement uses TRBV19 and TRBJ2-4; 8 positions agree with TRBD1. V was clipped by 6 bases and J by 6 bases; unmatched bases: 7. CDR1 and CDR2 from the germline V gene are LNHDA and SQIVND (reference sequence). The length of the CDR3 is 14 residues. The CDR3, as DNA: TGTGCCAGTAGAGGACAGGGCCAACCAAACATTCAGTACTTC. It translates to CASRGQGQPNIQYF.

The CDR3 here is CASSQATDLQDRAANEQYF. The CDR3 nucleotides are TGCGCCAGCAGCCAAGCGACGGACCTCCAGGACAGGGCAGCCAACGAGCAGTACTTC. The chain is built from TRBV4-1 and TRBJ2-7, with 8 nucleotides matching TRBD1. CDR1 and CDR2 from the germline V gene are MGHRA and YSYEKL. This CDR3 comprises 19 residues. Trimming took 1 base from V and 5 from J; bases not matched to a gene: 19.

This clone was seen a handful of times. This CDR3 is CASSPPGGAGTYEQYF. CDR3 nucleotides: TGTGCCAGCAGTCCACCAGGGGGCGCGGGGACCTACGAGCAGTACTTC. The chain is built from TRBV28 and TRBJ2-7, with TRBD1 matching over 8 bases. After removal of 5 bases from V and 2 bases from J, the junction contained 11 bases not matched to a gene. CDR1 is MDHEN, CDR2 SYDVKM, per germline. This CDR3 is built from 16 residues.

In this sample, this clone turned up once. This chain connects TRBV19 to TRBJ1-1; 7 nucleotides align to TRBD1. The CDR3 is made up of 15 amino acids. Looked up from germline, CDR1 is LNHDA and CDR2 is SQIVND (reference sequence). The V segment lost 4 bases and the J segment 4 bases; nucleotides outside the gene matches: 9. This CDR3 reads CASSKPATGFTEAFF. The CDR3 DNA reads TGTGCCAGTAGTAAACCCGCGACAGGGTTCACTGAAGCTTTCTTT. The whole variable domain, filled in from reference TRBV19 and TRBJ1-1, reads DGGITQSPKYLFRKEGQNVTLSCEQNLNHDAMYWYRQDPGQGLRLIYYSQIVNDFQKGDIAEGYSVSREKKESFPLTVTSAQKNPTAFYLCASSKPATGFTEAFFGQGTRLTVV.

The genes are TRBV28 and TRBJ2-3, with D maybe TRBD2 (6 bases). Germline V gene lookup returns CDR1 MDHEN and CDR2 SYDVKM. Deletions cut 7 bases from V and 8 bases from J, with 19 bases between. The CDR3 has 14 amino acids. The CDR3 loop is CASTVGWQEGTQYF. The CDR3 DNA reads TGTGCCAGCACCGTGGGATGGCAGGAGGGTACGCAGTATTTT. Full variable domain (outside the CDR3, taken from reference TRBV28 and TRBJ2-3): DVKVTQSSRYLVKRTGEKVFLECVQDMDHENMFWYRQDPGLGLRLIYFSYDVKMKEKGDIPEGYSVSREKKERFSLILESASTNQTSMYLCASTVGWQEGTQYFGPGTRLTVL.

The chain joins TRBV7-6 to TRBJ1-4; perhaps TRBD1 as D (6 bases). This CDR3 is 19 amino acids long. V was trimmed by 5 bases and J by 7 bases, leaving 29 bases between them. Germline lookup yields CDR1 SGHVS and CDR2 FNYEAQ. CDR3 region: CASSNFGPRFRGGSEKLFF. The CDR3 DNA reads as TGTGCCAGCAGCAATTTTGGCCCCCGATTTAGGGGGGGGAGTGAAAAACTGTTTTTT.

On this clone: The same CDR3 can be traced to other DNA sequences in this sample. The chain uses TRBV5-1 and TRBJ1-1; possibly TRBD1 for D (6 bases). Germline CDR1 is SGHRS and CDR2 is YFSETQ. The CDR3 is made up of 12 amino acids. Trimming removed 5 bases from V and 3 bases from J, with 8 bases in between. The CDR3 spells CASSEGDTEAFF. CDR3 DNA sequence: TGCGCCAGCAGTGAGGGGGACACTGAAGCTTTCTTT. The entire variable domain, with the rest obtained from reference TRBV5-1 and TRBJ1-1, is as follows: KAGVTQTPRYLIKTRGQQVTLSCSPISGHRSVSWYQQTPGQGLQFLFEYFSETQRNKGNFPGRFSGRQFSNSRSEMNVSTLELGDSALYLCASSEGDTEAFFGQGTRLTVV.

The V and J genes are TRBV5-1 and TRBJ1-5; tentatively, D is TRBD1 (5 bases). Trimming removed 2 bases from V and 7 bases from J, with 13 bases in between. The CDR3 extends over 14 amino acids. Germline CDR1 reads SGHRS; CDR2 reads YFSETQ. In nucleotides, the CDR3 is TGCGCCAGCAGCTTCAGGAGGGGCGGACAGCCCCAGCATTTT. Translating gives CASSFRRGGQPQHF.

This clone was picked up one time. The V and J genes are TRBV7-9 and TRBJ2-7; 14 bases fit TRBD2. V gave up 4 bases and J gave up 3 bases; unmatched junction bases: 2. Germline-derived CDR1 and CDR2 are SEHNR and FQNEAQ (reference sequence). There are 15 residues in the CDR3. CDR3 loop: CASSSGLAGGYEQYF. CDR3 nucleotides: TGTGCCAGCAGCTCCGGACTAGCGGGGGGCTACGAGCAGTACTTC.

The chain has TRBV30 and TRBJ2-5, with D hard to call. CDR1 and CDR2 from the germline V gene are GTSNPN and SVGIG (reference sequence). V gave up 3 bases and J gave up 5 bases, with 13 bases separating them. The CDR3 is 13 residues long. In DNA, the CDR3 is TGTGCCTGGAGCCCACAGAGTCCGGAGACCCAGTACTTC. Amino acid sequence: CAWSPQSPETQYF.

J is TRBJ1-2 and V is TRBV5-1; D call uncertain. The CDR3 covers 13 residues. Deletions cut 3 bases from V and 7 bases from J, with 13 bases between. Germline V gene sequence: CDR1 SGHRS, CDR2 YFSETQ. The CDR3 nucleotides read TGCGCCAGCAGCTCCGCGGGAAACGGTGGCTACACCTTC. Residues: CASSSAGNGGYTF.

The chain combines TRBV5-8 with TRBJ1-2, with TRBD1 identical over 7 bases. The CDR3 is 14 residues long. Losses at the gene ends were 3 bases for V and 5 bases for J; bases not matched to a gene: 7. The germline CDR1 and CDR2 sequences are SGHTS and YDEGEE. This CDR3 is CASSWLGQEYGYTF. The CDR3 DNA follows: TGTGCCAGCAGCTGGCTAGGACAGGAGTATGGCTACACCTTC.

The J gene is TRBJ1-4, the V gene TRBV4-2; D perhaps matches TRBD1 (5 bases). Germline V lookup: CDR1 LGHNA, CDR2 YNFKEQ. The V end lost 4 bases, the J end lost 8 bases, and 14 bases lay between the germline ends. The CDR3 totals 14 residues. This chain's CDR3 is CASSRGPRKEKLFF. CDR3 DNA sequence: TGTGCCAGCAGCCGGGGCCCCAGGAAGGAAAAACTGTTTTTT.

The sample holds one count of this clone. This sequence joins TRBV10-3 and TRBJ2-7; 9 bases align to TRBD1. CDR1 and CDR2 (germline): ENHRY, SYGVKD. J gave up 2 bases and V 6 bases, and 5 bases lay outside the gene matches. The CDR3 runs 14 residues. CDR3 coding DNA: TGTGCCATCAGAGAGAGACAGGGGGCCTACGAGCAGTACTTC. Translated: CAIRERQGAYEQYF.

This clone was seen once. The genes are TRBV23-1 and TRBJ2-7, with 12 nucleotides matching TRBD1. TRBV23-1 is filed as an ORF, its function uncertain. V lost 2 bases, J lost 6 bases, and 17 bases stayed unmatched. This CDR3 contains 19 residues. CDR3 DNA sequence: TGCGCCAGCAGTCAAACCGCTTCCGGGACAGGGGGCAGACAATGCGAGCAGTACTTC. Its translation is CASSQTASGTGGRQCEQYF.